One TCR beta chain is described in this entry. This sample is part of a study of radiotherapy plus CTLA-4 blockade in lung cancer. Background on the study: With 25% to 40% of patients having disease control, objective responses were seen in roughly 18%.

Sequencing used immunoSEQ multiplex PCR; TCRdb keeps in-frame clones, though not all of them. Seen here are around 49,000 clones, 70% to 90% observed once, and the top ten hold 25% to 35%. Germline CDR1 and CDR2: MDHEN and SYDVKM. The CDR3 contains 15 residues. The V gene lost 7 bases and the J gene lost 3 bases, with 16 bases spanning the gap. This material consisted of peripheral blood, taken from a patient treated with radiotherapy plus ipilimumab. The receptor comes from a human donor with non-small cell lung cancer whose response to radiotherapy plus ipilimumab could not be evaluated. The V call is TRBV28, the J call TRBJ1-5, with a tentative D call TRBD1 (5 bases). The CDR3 reads CASKFLDSLNQPQHF. DNA for the CDR3: TGTGCCAGCAAATTCCTCGACAGCCTCAATCAGCCCCAGCATTTT.